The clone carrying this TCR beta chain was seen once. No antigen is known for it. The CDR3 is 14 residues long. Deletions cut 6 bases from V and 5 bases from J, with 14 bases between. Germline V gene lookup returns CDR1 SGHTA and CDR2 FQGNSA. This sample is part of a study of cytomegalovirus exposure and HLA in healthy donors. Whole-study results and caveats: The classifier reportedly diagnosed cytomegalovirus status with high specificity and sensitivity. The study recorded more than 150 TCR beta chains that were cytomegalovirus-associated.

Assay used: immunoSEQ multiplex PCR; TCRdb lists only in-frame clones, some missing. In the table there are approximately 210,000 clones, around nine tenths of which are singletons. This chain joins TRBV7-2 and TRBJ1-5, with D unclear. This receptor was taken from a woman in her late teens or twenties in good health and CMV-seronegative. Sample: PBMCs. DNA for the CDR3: TGTGCCAGCAGTTTTTCCCCCGGGGATCAGCCCCAGCATTTT. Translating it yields CASSFSPGDQPQHF.